The T cell receptor beta chain under discussion was sequenced for a study of patients and donors after allogeneic stem cell transplantation. Germline V gives CDR1 KGHSH, CDR2 LQKENI. V lost 2 bases and J 8 bases, leaving 6 bases between the germline ends. The CDR3 totals 12 residues. TCRdb redid the calling of the RT-PCR reads with MiXCR, one entry per CDR3 protein. This repertoire shows fewer than 25,000 distinct CDR3 sequences, approximately 5% found once; its top ten account for 35% to 45%. Sequenced: blood, either unsorted or a sorted T cell fraction (not recorded which). The TCR sequence derives from a human donor who was either an allogeneic HSCT recipient or a stem cell or donor lymphocyte infusion donor (not recorded which). It is not recorded whose cells these are; they may come from a transplant donor. The chain uses TRBV18 and TRBJ1-4, with unresolved D. The CDR3 region is CASSPSTEKLFF. CDR3 bases: TGTGCCAGCTCACCAAGCACAGAAAAACTGTTTTTT.